This T cell receptor (beta chain) comes out of a study of cytomegalovirus exposure and HLA in healthy donors. Notes on the study in general: A later analysis showed TCR association rates differing by HLA locus, peaking at DRB1 and lowest at HLA-C. On later analysis, the bulk of CMV-associated TCR beta chains appeared to be HLA-restricted. Data from an earlier analysis indicated that most TCR beta V segments were productive either about 87% or about 30% of the time.

In regard to this clone: Its antigen is unidentified.

Primers: 60 Vbeta forward and 13 Jbeta reverse. Produced via immunoSEQ multiplex PCR; TCRdb's table is partial and in-frame only. Among 100,000 to 150,000 clones listed, approximately 80% were seen once. Nominally healthy donors were sampled, though unrecorded immune exposures were likely. The sequence was obtained from a man aged 40-49 years in good health and CMV-seronegative. Sequenced sample: PBMCs.

In nucleotides, the CDR3 is TGTGCCAGCAGCTTGGGGACTAGCAGTAGCACAGATACGCAGTATTTT. As protein: CASSLGTSSSTDTQYF. The chain employs TRBV5-6 and TRBJ2-3; 8 bases agree with TRBD2. This CDR3 contains 16 residues. Germline V lookup: CDR1 SGHDT, CDR2 YYEEEE. Trimming at V came to 0 bases and at J to 0 bases, leaving 3 bases not matched to a gene.